This T cell receptor (beta chain) was sequenced during a study of glioma-infiltrating T cells. Trimming cost V 6 bases and J 5 bases, with 19 bases left between them. CDR3 length: 15 amino acids. Germline loops: CDR1 MNHNS, CDR2 SASEGT. The iRepertoire nested amplicon-rescue multiplex PCR amplified TCR alpha and beta CDR3s from RNA. Input was about 100-450 ng of tissue mRNA or PBMC total RNA. TCRdb reanalysed the multiplex PCR reads using MiXCR and keeps one entry per CDR3 protein. The sample has roughly 100,000 distinct CDR3 sequences; about 30% are singletons. This clonotype showed up many times. Sequencing was done on a sample of glioma tissue, nonneoplastic brain tissue, or PBMCs (not recorded which). This TCR derives from a human donor with low-grade glioma or glioblastoma, undergoing nonglioma brain surgery, or in good health (not recorded which). The chain carries TRBV6-1 and TRBJ1-2, with D maybe TRBD1 (6 bases). CDR3 residues: CASSSTDDTGYGYTF. The DNA for the CDR3 is TGTGCCAGCAGCTCCACCGACGACACAGGGTATGGCTACACCTTC.